This TCR beta chain was obtained from a study of T cells in Graves' hyperthyroidism and ophthalmopathy. Study results and caveats: Blood samples included most of the expanded thyroid clonotypes exceeding 0.001. Ophthalmopathy prediction by the model preceded onset by a median roughly 6 months.

Amplified TCR beta CDR3 regions derived from RNA transcripts. The TCR CDR3 first-round RT-PCR relied on the HTBI primer set. TCRdb recomputed calls from the multiplex PCR reads with MiXCR, one row per CDR3 protein. The table lists roughly 510,000 distinct CDR3 sequences, 35% to 50% of them singletons. Exclusion of patients followed from uncontrolled infection, other autoimmune disease, pregnancy or lactation. Regarding this clonotype: What it binds is unknown. This may be a read error: a much more frequent sequence differs by one nucleotide.

Germline V gene sequence: CDR1 MNHNS, CDR2 SASEGT. The CDR3 contains 14 residues. V lost 8 bases to trimming and J lost 3 bases, with 13 bases between them. The sequenced sample was peripheral blood or thyroid tissue (not recorded which). The origin of this receptor is an adult woman with Graves' disease, either hyperthyroidism or ophthalmopathy (not recorded which). V and J are TRBV6-1 and TRBJ1-4, with D unresolved. Written as DNA, the CDR3 is TGTGCCAGCGGCGGCCGGTGGGCTAATGAAAAACTGTTTTTT. Its translation: CASGGRWANEKLFF.